Each of the 30 T cell receptor beta chains below was sequenced from the same sample in a study of PD-L1 blockade in urothelial cancer. Data came from immunoSEQ multiplex PCR; TCRdb stores just in-frame clones and leaves some out. The sample has 72,000 or so clones; approximately 91% are singletons. The time point here: peripheral blood 6 weeks after treatment start. Sequencing used PBMCs, obtained around atezolizumab (anti-PD-L1) treatment. Receptors originate from a man aged 60 to 75 with urothelial cancer.

This clone was seen just once. The chain has TRBV5-4 and TRBJ2-7; TRBD1 matches 8 bases. Germline loops: CDR1 SGHNT, CDR2 YYREEE (reference sequence). V lost 5 bases, J lost 0 bases, and 10 bases stayed unmatched. There are 16 residues in the CDR3. CDR3 bases: TGTGCCAGCAGGTATGATTTGGACAGGGACTCCTACGAGCAGTACTTC. Protein product: CASRYDLDRDSYEQYF.

The rearrangement uses TRBV7-9 and TRBJ2-5; 7 bases are a match to TRBD2. Germline trimming cut 5 bases from V and 4 bases from J; bases unmatched to any gene: 10. This CDR3 is 15 amino acids long. Germline CDR1 reads SEHNR; CDR2 reads FQNEAQ (reference sequence). CDR3: CASSPTGLAAETQYF. In DNA, the CDR3 is TGTGCCAGCAGCCCCACGGGGCTAGCGGCAGAGACCCAGTACTTC.

The gene calls are TRBV5-1 and TRBJ1-1, with TRBD1 as a possible D gene (5 bases). V dropped 0 bases and J dropped 1 base, with 7 bases sitting between them. Germline CDR1 reads SGHRS; CDR2 reads YFSETQ. The CDR3 is 14 amino acids. The CDR3 reads CASSLDRSNTEAFF. The CDR3 coding sequence is TGCGCCAGCAGCTTGGACAGGTCGAACACTGAAGCTTTCTTT.

In this sample, this clone turned up once. The chain links TRBV6-5 to TRBJ2-7; 9 bases are shared with TRBD2. The CDR3 loop spans 15 amino acids. Trimming removed 3 bases from V and 6 bases from J; junction bases left unmatched: 9. Germline CDR1 and CDR2: MNHEY and SVGAGI. CDR3 region: CASSYTSGRPLEQYF. The CDR3 bases are TGTGCCAGCAGTTATACTAGCGGGCGCCCCCTCGAGCAGTACTTC.

This clone appeared a few times. The chain joins TRBV11-3 to TRBJ1-1, with 7 bases that match TRBD1. Trimming at V came to 5 bases and at J to 3 bases, leaving 6 bases not matched to a gene. Germline CDR1 is SGHNT and CDR2 is YENEEA. The CDR3 contains 14 residues. The CDR3 region is CASSASGTDTEAFF. The CDR3 region has the DNA TGTGCCAGCAGCGCCTCCGGGACAGACACTGAAGCTTTCTTT.

V is TRBV30 and J is TRBJ1-1; no definite D call. V lost 2 bases and J 10 bases, leaving 14 bases between the germline ends. The germline V gene encodes CDR1 GTSNPN and CDR2 SVGIG (reference sequence). The CDR3 is made up of 12 amino acids. The CDR3 sequence: CAWSLPGGVAFF. DNA of the CDR3: TGTGCCTGGAGTTTACCTGGAGGCGTAGCTTTCTTT. Together with reference TRBV30 and TRBJ1-1, the CDR3 gives the full variable domain: SQTIHQWPATLVQPVGSPLSLECTVEGTSNPNLYWYRQAAGRGLQLLFYSVGIGQISSEVPQNLSASRPQDRQFILSSKKLLLSDSGFYLCAWSLPGGVAFFGQGTRLTVV.

This clone was seen more than once but under ten times. The gene calls are TRBV14 and TRBJ2-5; 7 bases are a match to TRBD1. Germline values: CDR1 SGHDN, CDR2 FVKESK. CDR3 length: 15 amino acids. J lost 0 bases, V lost 4 bases, and 5 bases had no gene match. CDR3 amino acids: CASSPLTGYQETQYF. DNA for the CDR3: TGTGCCAGCAGCCCGCTGACAGGGTACCAAGAGACCCAGTACTTC.

This clone was seen just once. The chain joins TRBV7-2 to TRBJ2-7, with TRBD2 matching 9 bases. The germline gives CDR1 SGHTA, CDR2 FQGNSA. V gave up 3 bases and J gave up 0 bases; unmatched junction bases: 3. The CDR3 runs to 15 residues. CDR3 DNA: TGTGCCAGCAGCTTGACTAGCGGTAGCTCCTACGAGCAGTACTTC. Amino acid sequence: CASSLTSGSSYEQYF. Full variable domain (remainder filled in from reference TRBV7-2 and TRBJ2-7): GAGVSQSPSNKVTEKGKDVELRCDPISGHTALYWYRQSLGQGLEFLIYFQGNSAPDKSGLPSDRFSAERTGGSVSTLTIQRTQQEDSAVYLCASSLTSGSSYEQYFGPGTRLTVT.

The rearrangement joins TRBV10-2 to TRBJ2-1, with TRBD2 identical over 7 bases. V was clipped by 10 bases and J by 4 bases; unmatched bases: 10. CDR3 size: 14 residues. Germline-derived CDR1 and CDR2 are WSHSY and SAAADI. CDR3 sequence (DNA): TGCGCCACCGCCGGGGGGAAGGGATACAATGAGCAGTTCTTC. The encoded protein is CATAGGKGYNEQFF.

This chain uses TRBV29-1 with TRBJ1-1, with 7 bases fitting TRBD1. Unmatched junction bases numbered 2, after V lost 3 bases and J lost 1 base. This CDR3 region has 13 residues. CDR1 is SQVTM, CDR2 ANQGSEA, per germline. The chain's CDR3 is CSVDGTANTEAFF. The CDR3 DNA is TGCAGCGTTGACGGGACAGCGAACACTGAAGCTTTCTTT.

J is TRBJ1-1 and V is TRBV18; 7 bases align to TRBD1. This CDR3 region has 15 residues. Per the germline V gene, CDR1 is KGHSH and CDR2 is LQKENI. V gave up 6 bases and J gave up 2 bases; unmatched junction bases: 9. The CDR3 nucleotides are TGTGCCAGCTCGCCTGGGACAGTCCTTAACACTGAAGCTTTCTTT. Translating gives CASSPGTVLNTEAFF.

This clone occurred a few times. The chain employs TRBV2 and TRBJ2-7; D gene uncertain. The V and J ends lost 4 bases and 6 bases respectively, with 7 bases between them. CDR1 is SNHLY and CDR2 is FYNNEI in the germline V gene. This CDR3 is built from 11 residues. The CDR3 sequence: CASSARREQYF. CDR3 coding DNA: TGTGCCAGCAGTGCGAGGCGCGAGCAGTACTTC. Combining the CDR3 with reference TRBV2 and TRBJ2-7 gives the whole variable domain EPEVTQTPSHQVTQMGQEVILRCVPISNHLYFYWYRQILGQKVEFLVSFYNNEISEKSEIFDDQFSVERPDGSNFTLKIRSTKLEDSAMYFCASSARREQYFGPGTRLTVT.

CDR3 region: CASSLSPVHTQYF. The CDR3 DNA is TGTGCCAGCAGTTTATCCCCGGTGCATACGCAGTATTTT. The chain recombines TRBV27 with TRBJ2-3, with D uncertain. With 0 bases removed from V and 7 bases from J, the gap between germline ends came to 8 bases. CDR3 size: 13 residues. Germline V gene sequence: CDR1 MNHEY, CDR2 SMNVEV (reference sequence).

The genes are TRBV11-2 and TRBJ2-1; no clear D gene. Germline CDR1 and CDR2: SGHAT and FQNNGV. The length of the CDR3 is 15 residues. The V end was cut by 1 base, the J end by 3 bases, with 10 bases between. Written as DNA, the CDR3 is TGTGCCAGCAGCTTAGGTCCAGGCCTCTACAATGAGCAGTTCTTC. Translation gives CASSLGPGLYNEQFF.

The gene calls are TRBV7-8 and TRBJ2-1; TRBD2 is a possible D gene (5 bases). Germline assignment: CDR1 SGHVS and CDR2 FQNEAQ. Trimming cost V 3 bases and J 0 bases, with 12 bases left between them. This CDR3 has 16 residues. In nucleotides, the CDR3 is TGTGCCAGCAGCTTTATAGGGCGGGCCTCCTACAATGAGCAGTTCTTC. The encoded protein is CASSFIGRASYNEQFF.

This chain joins TRBV27 and TRBJ1-5, with unresolved D. Germline-derived CDR1 and CDR2 are MNHEY and SMNVEV (reference sequence). V lost 7 bases and J lost 3, with 19 bases in between. This CDR3 comprises 16 residues. CDR3 loop: CASTRRAGVVNQPQHF. As DNA, the CDR3 is TGTGCCAGCACCCGGCGGGCTGGCGTCGTCAATCAGCCCCAGCATTTT.

The chain employs TRBV5-1 and TRBJ1-5, with unresolved D. Looked up from germline, CDR1 is SGHRS and CDR2 is YFSETQ. V was clipped by 5 bases and J by 2 bases, with 8 bases between them. The CDR3 is made up of 13 amino acids. The CDR3 loop reads CASRGDGNQPQHF. The CDR3 DNA sequence: TGCGCCAGCAGAGGAGACGGCAATCAGCCCCAGCATTTT.

The genes are TRBV19 and TRBJ1-4; 10 positions agree with TRBD1. Trimming cost V 5 bases and J 7 bases; bases outside gene matches: 7. There are 15 residues in the CDR3. Germline loops: CDR1 LNHDA, CDR2 SQIVND (reference sequence). The CDR3 here is CASSFRQGAGEKLFF. Written as DNA, the CDR3 is TGTGCCAGTAGTTTCAGACAGGGGGCCGGTGAAAAACTGTTTTTT.

The rearrangement joins TRBV7-2 to TRBJ1-5; D is unclear. The CDR3 loop spans 17 amino acids. Germline values: CDR1 SGHTA, CDR2 FQGNSA. Trimming took 1 base from V and 1 from J, leaving 14 bases between them. For the CDR3, the DNA is TGTGCCAGCAGCTTAGGGGCAGCAGAGATAAGCAATCAGCCCCAGCATTTT. Encoded protein: CASSLGAAEISNQPQHF.

The gene calls are TRBV28 and TRBJ1-5; tentatively, D is TRBD1 (6 bases). CDR3 length equals 14 residues. Deletions cut 2 bases from V and 4 bases from J, with 9 bases between. CDR1 and CDR2 from the germline V gene are MDHEN and SYDVKM. In DNA form, the CDR3 reads TGTGCCAGCAGTTTAAGGGACACAAATCAGCCCCAGCATTTT. The encoded protein is CASSLRDTNQPQHF.

The chain has TRBV5-1 and TRBJ2-3; D possibly matches TRBD1 or TRBD2 (6 bases each). The V end lost 9 bases, the J end lost 6 bases, and 20 bases lay between the germline ends. The CDR3 sequence is 14 residues long. Germline V gives CDR1 SGHRS, CDR2 YFSETQ. The CDR3 region has the DNA TGCGCCACCAGACTAGGTGGGGGCCCGGATACGCAGTATTTT. It is translated as CATRLGGGPDTQYF. Looking up the rest from reference TRBV5-1 and TRBJ2-3 gives the full variable domain: KAGVTQTPRYLIKTRGQQVTLSCSPISGHRSVSWYQQTPGQGLQFLFEYFSETQRNKGNFPGRFSGRQFSNSRSEMNVSTLELGDSALYLCATRLGGGPDTQYFGPGTRLTVL.

This clone showed up just once. The chain recombines TRBV10-3 with TRBJ2-7; 7 bases line up with TRBD2. The V gene's germline CDR1 is ENHRY and CDR2 SYGVKD. The CDR3 spans 15 residues. V trimming: 5 bases; J trimming: 1 base; junction bases outside the gene matches: 8. CDR3 DNA sequence: TGTGCCATCAGTACCCAGGCTAGCGGTTCCTACGAGCAGTACTTC. This encodes CAISTQASGSYEQYF.

This chain connects TRBV19 to TRBJ2-1; 14 nucleotides match TRBD2. Germline V gene data show CDR1 as LNHDA and CDR2 as SQIVND (reference sequence). With V trimmed by 3 bases and J by 5 bases, 9 bases remained unmatched. The CDR3 is 18 residues long. CDR3 in amino acids: CASSILTSGRVPNNEQFF. The CDR3 DNA follows: TGTGCCAGTAGTATCCTGACTAGCGGGAGGGTCCCGAACAATGAGCAGTTCTTC.

The chain carries TRBV27 and TRBJ2-2, with 8 bases identical to TRBD1. J gave up 5 bases and V 6 bases, and 5 bases lay outside the gene matches. The germline V gene has CDR1 MNHEY and CDR2 SMNVEV (reference sequence). CDR3 length: 14 residues. CDR3 in DNA: TGTGCCAGCAGATTGGACAGGGTTACCGGGGAGCTGTTTTTT. Translating gives CASRLDRVTGELFF.

CDR3 nucleotide sequence: TGTGCCAGCAGTCCATCGCTAGCGGGAGTCTCAGATACGCAGTATTTT. As protein: CASSPSLAGVSDTQYF. This chain links TRBV28 with TRBJ2-3, with 10 nucleotides matching TRBD2. The V gene end was trimmed by 5 bases and the J gene end by 4 bases; junction bases not matched to a gene: 9. Germline lookup yields CDR1 MDHEN and CDR2 SYDVKM. CDR3 size: 16 residues.

This clone was detected once. The chain uses TRBV7-2 and TRBJ2-2; 10 bases align to TRBD1. CDR1 is SGHTA, CDR2 FQGNSA, per germline. The CDR3 covers 15 residues. With 1 base clipped from V and 6 bases from J, the junction kept 2 bases outside the gene matches. This CDR3 reads CASSLGTGGAGELFF. The CDR3 DNA reads TGTGCCAGCAGCTTAGGGACAGGGGGTGCCGGGGAGCTGTTTTTT.

This clone was observed a few times. The chain uses TRBV7-9 and TRBJ1-2; D gene unclear. CDR3 length: 12 residues. The ends were cut back, 1 base at V and 8 bases at J, with 8 bases in the middle. CDR1 and CDR2 (germline): SEHNR, FQNEAQ (reference sequence). The CDR3 DNA reads TGTGCCAGCAGCTTAGGTGAGGGCGGCTACACCTTC. Its translation: CASSLGEGGYTF.

This chain connects TRBV5-6 to TRBJ1-5; unclear D gene. CDR1 is SGHDT and CDR2 is YYEEEE in the germline V gene. Trimming pared 1 base from V and 5 bases from J, leaving 10 bases between. The CDR3 has 14 residues. CDR3 region: CASSLTGWDQPQHF. In nucleotides, the CDR3 is TGTGCCAGCAGCTTGACGGGGTGGGATCAGCCCCAGCATTTT.

The gene calls are TRBV4-2 and TRBJ1-1; TRBD1 matches at 9 bases. Germline lookup yields CDR1 LGHNA and CDR2 YNFKEQ. Trimming took 3 bases from V and 0 from J; bases not matched to a gene: 2. The length of the CDR3 is 15 residues. In DNA, the CDR3 is TGTGCCAGCAGCCAGGACAGGGGTTTGAACACTGAAGCTTTCTTT. It codes for CASSQDRGLNTEAFF.

The chain is built from TRBV25-1 and TRBJ1-2, with 9 bases aligning to TRBD1. Trimming at V came to 2 bases and at J to 8 bases, leaving 9 bases not matched to a gene. Germline V gives CDR1 MGHDK, CDR2 SYGVNS. The CDR3 contains 15 residues. Here the CDR3 DNA reads TGTGCCAGCAGTGAAATTGGACAGGGGATTCGGGGCTACACCTTC. Translating gives CASSEIGQGIRGYTF.